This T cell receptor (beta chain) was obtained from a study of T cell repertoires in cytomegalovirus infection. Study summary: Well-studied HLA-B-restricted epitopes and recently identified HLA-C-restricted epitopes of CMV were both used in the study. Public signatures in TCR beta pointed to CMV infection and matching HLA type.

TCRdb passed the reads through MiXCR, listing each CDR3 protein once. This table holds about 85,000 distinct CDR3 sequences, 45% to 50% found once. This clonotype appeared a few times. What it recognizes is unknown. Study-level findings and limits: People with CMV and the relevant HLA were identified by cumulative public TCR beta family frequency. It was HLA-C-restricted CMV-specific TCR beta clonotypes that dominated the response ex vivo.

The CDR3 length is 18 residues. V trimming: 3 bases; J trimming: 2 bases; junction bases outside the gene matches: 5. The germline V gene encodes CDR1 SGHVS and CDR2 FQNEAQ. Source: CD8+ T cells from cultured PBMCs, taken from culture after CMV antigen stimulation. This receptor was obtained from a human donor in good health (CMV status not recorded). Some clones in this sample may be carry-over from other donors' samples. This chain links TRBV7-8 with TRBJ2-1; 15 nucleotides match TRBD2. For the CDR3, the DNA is TGTGCCAGCAGCTTGGGACTAGCGGGAGGTTACACCTACAATGAGCAGTTCTTC. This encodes CASSLGLAGGYTYNEQFF.